Listed here is a single T cell receptor (beta chain). Its target is not known. CDR3 length: 20 residues. The V and J ends lost 5 bases and 3 bases, in that order; junction bases with no gene match: 19. CDR1 DFQATT and CDR2 SNEGSKA come from the germline V gene (reference sequence). The data stem from a study of metastatic and nonmetastatic thyroid tumors. Study-wide background: Patients with malignant and benign thyroid disease provided blood and tumor or nodule tissue, whose repertoires were compared.

Broader study findings: As reported, TCR beta diversity in blood and tumor was significantly higher in malignant thyroid tumors than in benign nodules.

No treatment of any kind had been given to any patient before thyroid surgery. Methods used by the authors: The study's classifier, a distant-metastasis tool for papillary thyroid cancer, was built using CDR3 differences across clinicopathological groups. TCRdb re-called the PCR reads through MiXCR. The V and J calls were not made by the authors but by TCRdb's processing. The profile shows 13,000 or so clones, about 32% of them singletons. The sequence was collected from a male donor with papillary thyroid cancer or a benign thyroid nodule (not recorded which). Some clones in this sample may be carry-over from other donors' samples. Material: tumor tissue. V is TRBV20-1 and J is TRBJ2-5, with 15 bases lining up with TRBD2. The CDR3 coding sequence is TGCAGTGCTGACCGGCCGGGACTAGCGGGGGGAGGTTATATTGAAGAGACCCAGTACTTC. The encoded protein is CSADRPGLAGGGYIEETQYF.